This T cell receptor (beta chain) is from a study of breast tumors, draining lymph nodes, adjacent tissues. In TCRdb, the multiplex PCR reads were re-called with MiXCR into one record per CDR3 protein. The sample includes 12,000 to 15,000 distinct CDR3 sequences, around three fifths of them seen just once. In germline, CDR1 is DFQATT, CDR2 SNEGSKA (reference sequence). The V segment lost 3 bases and the J segment 14 bases; nucleotides outside the gene matches: 17. This CDR3 has 15 amino acids. This clonotype was counted at least ten times. The sequenced sample was tumor-adjacent breast tissue. The sequence derives from a female donor with breast cancer. Some clones in this sample may be carry-over from other donors' samples. The chain joins TRBV20-1 to TRBJ2-1; 9 bases map to TRBD2. Here the CDR3 reads CSARPALAGSTVEFF. In DNA form, the CDR3 reads TGCAGTGCTAGGCCGGCACTAGCGGGTTCCACTGTAGAGTTCTTC.